A selection of T cell receptor beta chains follows, all from one sample in a study of identical twins. A single record per CDR3 protein comes from TCRdb applying MiXCR to the 5' RACE reads. The table lists around 1.7 million distinct CDR3 sequences, around 33% of them singletons, with 0.27% in the top ten. Source material: cord blood. Receptor source: a newborn girl in good health. CDR3s include the opening cysteine and the closing phenylalanine or tryptophan. The order of the fields is CDR3 length, D gene, J gene, V gene, CDR3 protein. The D gene is left open where the match is weak.

16	NA	TRBJ1-6	TRBV28	CASSLQGEGTNSPLHF
14	NA	TRBJ1-4	TRBV20-1	CSARRTLRGEKLFF
16	NA	TRBJ1-2	TRBV6-5	CASSYSRRRPYYGYTF
19	TRBD2	TRBJ2-3	TRBV6-5	CASSYPAASGRQSTDTQYF
16	NA	TRBJ1-5	TRBV21-1	CASSKEDRGTGQPQHF
15	TRBD1	TRBJ1-6	TRBV7-2	CASSQHTGDSFRLHF
17	TRBD2	TRBJ2-5	TRBV4-1	CASSQHLTSGGSETQYF
14	TRBD1	TRBJ1-2	TRBV5-1	CASSLGDREDGYTF
15	NA	TRBJ2-6	TRBV27	CASYSWNSGANVLTF
11	NA	TRBJ2-7	TRBV6-2/TRBV6-3	CASSHSYEQYF
15	NA	TRBJ2-1	TRBV5-1	CASSSKTSSQGEQFF
15	NA	TRBJ1-1	TRBV4-2	CASSRESSANTEAFF
15	TRBD2	TRBJ2-1	TRBV7-9	CASSFGTSGGLEQFF
16	NA	TRBJ2-4	TRBV12-3/TRBV12-4	CASSAERVCGKNIQYF
14	TRBD1	TRBJ1-1	TRBV12-5	CASGMTGLNTEAFF
14	TRBD1	TRBJ2-7	TRBV12-3/TRBV12-4	CASSRQGAMGEQYF
18	TRBD1	TRBJ2-4	TRBV6-5	CASSYSKGQGVAKNIQYF
14	TRBD1	TRBJ2-1	TRBV29-1	CSVRGTGGYNEQFF
14	TRBD1	TRBJ2-7	TRBV10-3	CAISEGGTGYEQYF
15	NA	TRBJ2-7	TRBV2	CASSDKPESSYEQYF
15	TRBD2	TRBJ2-1	TRBV12-3/TRBV12-4	CASSLGPSGGYEQFF
16	TRBD1	TRBJ2-7	TRBV20-1	CSAPGTGPTFTYEQYF
16	NA	TRBJ1-1	TRBV11-2	CASSSRGSTQNTEAFF
14	TRBD1	TRBJ1-1	TRBV12-3/TRBV12-4	CASTGTGRKTEAFF
14	NA	TRBJ1-1	TRBV11-2	CASSLRGPYTEAFF
15	NA	TRBJ1-2	TRBV28	CASSLSGTNNYGYTF
14	NA	TRBJ1-2	TRBV5-1	CASSLAETNYGYTF
16	TRBD2	TRBJ2-3	TRBV29-1	CSVGLAGRPSTDTQYF
13	NA	TRBJ1-6	TRBV6-1	CASITTPYSPLHF
15	NA	TRBJ2-1	TRBV20-1	CSARDGQNPYNEQFF
14	NA	NA	TRBV5-1	CASSFSVSVYEQYF